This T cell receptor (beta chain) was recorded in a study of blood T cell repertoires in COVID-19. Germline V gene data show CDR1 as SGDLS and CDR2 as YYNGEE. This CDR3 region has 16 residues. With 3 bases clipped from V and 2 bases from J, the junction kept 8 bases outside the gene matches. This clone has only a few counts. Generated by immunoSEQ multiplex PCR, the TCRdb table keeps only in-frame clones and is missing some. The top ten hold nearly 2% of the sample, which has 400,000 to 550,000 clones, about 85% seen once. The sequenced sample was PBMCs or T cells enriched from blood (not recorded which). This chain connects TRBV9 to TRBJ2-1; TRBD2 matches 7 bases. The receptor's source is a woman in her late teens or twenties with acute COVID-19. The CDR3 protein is CASSAPSGITYNEQFF. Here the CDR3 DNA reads TGTGCCAGCAGCGCGCCAAGCGGGATCACCTACAATGAGCAGTTCTTC.